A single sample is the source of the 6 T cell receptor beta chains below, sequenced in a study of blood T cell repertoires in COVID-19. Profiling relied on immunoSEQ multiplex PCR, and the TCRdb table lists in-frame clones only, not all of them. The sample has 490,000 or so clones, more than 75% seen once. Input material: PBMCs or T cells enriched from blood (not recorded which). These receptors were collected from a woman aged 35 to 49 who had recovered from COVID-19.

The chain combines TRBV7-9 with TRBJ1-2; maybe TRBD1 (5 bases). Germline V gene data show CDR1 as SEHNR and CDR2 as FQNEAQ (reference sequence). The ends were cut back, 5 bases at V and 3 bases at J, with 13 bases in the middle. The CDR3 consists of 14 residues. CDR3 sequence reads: CASSAPTGYYGYTF. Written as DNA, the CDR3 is TGTGCCAGCAGCGCCCCCACAGGCTACTATGGCTACACCTTC.

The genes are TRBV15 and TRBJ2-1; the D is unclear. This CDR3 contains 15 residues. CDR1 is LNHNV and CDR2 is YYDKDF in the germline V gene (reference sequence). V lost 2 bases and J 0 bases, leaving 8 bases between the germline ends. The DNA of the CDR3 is TGTGCCACCAGCAGAATCGGCGGCTCCTACAATGAGCAGTTCTTC. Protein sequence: CATSRIGGSYNEQFF. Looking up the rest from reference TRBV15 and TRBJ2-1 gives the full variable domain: DAMVIQNPRYQVTQFGKPVTLSCSQTLNHNVMYWYQQKSSQAPKLLFHYYDKDFNNEADTPDNFQSRRPNTSFCFLDIRSPGLGDTAMYLCATSRIGGSYNEQFFGPGTRLTVL.

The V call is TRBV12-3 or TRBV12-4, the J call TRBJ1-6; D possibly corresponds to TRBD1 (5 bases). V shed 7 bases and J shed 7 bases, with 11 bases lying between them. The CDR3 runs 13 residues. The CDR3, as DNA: TGTGCCAGCACCCTGCGGGGGAATTCACCCCTCCACTTT. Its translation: CASTLRGNSPLHF.

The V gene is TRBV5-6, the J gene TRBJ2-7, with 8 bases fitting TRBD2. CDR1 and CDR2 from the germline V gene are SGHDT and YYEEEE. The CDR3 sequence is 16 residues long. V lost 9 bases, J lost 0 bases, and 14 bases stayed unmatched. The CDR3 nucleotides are TGTGCCACATCACGCTCGGGGGGGTCACTCTCCTACGAGCAGTACTTC. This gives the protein CATSRSGGSLSYEQYF.

Here the CDR3 DNA reads TGTGCCAGTAGACCTTGGCGAGCGGAGCCGGGGAATGAGCAGTTCTTC. It yields the protein CASRPWRAEPGNEQFF. The genes are TRBV19 and TRBJ2-1; weak D call: TRBD2 (5 bases). V dropped 6 bases and J dropped 7 bases, with 22 bases sitting between them. CDR1 and CDR2 from the germline V gene are LNHDA and SQIVND (reference sequence). CDR3 length equals 16 residues.

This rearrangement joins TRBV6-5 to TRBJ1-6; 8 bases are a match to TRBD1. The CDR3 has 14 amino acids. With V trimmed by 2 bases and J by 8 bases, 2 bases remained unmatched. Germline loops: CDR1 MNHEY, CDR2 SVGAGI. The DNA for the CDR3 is TGTGCCAGCAGTTACGCGACAGGGGATTCACCCCTCCACTTT. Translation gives CASSYATGDSPLHF.